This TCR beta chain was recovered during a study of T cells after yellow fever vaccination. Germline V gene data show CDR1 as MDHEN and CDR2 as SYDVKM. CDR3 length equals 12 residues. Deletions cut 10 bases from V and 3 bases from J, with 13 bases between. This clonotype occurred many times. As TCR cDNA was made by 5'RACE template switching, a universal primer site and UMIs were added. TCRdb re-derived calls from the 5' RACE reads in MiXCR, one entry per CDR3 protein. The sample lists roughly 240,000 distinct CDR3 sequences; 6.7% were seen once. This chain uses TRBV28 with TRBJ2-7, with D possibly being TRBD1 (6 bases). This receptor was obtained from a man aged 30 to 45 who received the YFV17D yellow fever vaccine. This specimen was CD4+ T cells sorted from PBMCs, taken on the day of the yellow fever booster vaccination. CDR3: CATQGGRYEQYF. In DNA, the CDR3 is TGTGCCACACAAGGGGGACGCTACGAGCAGTACTTC.